This T cell receptor beta chain is from a study of T-cell reconstitution after alpha-beta-depleted transplantation in children (dated by TCRdb to the mid-2010s). With regard to the full study: Using TCR repertoire profiling, the study quantitatively followed how T-cell immune reconstitution unfolded in children after TCRalphabeta/CD19-depleted allogeneic hematopoietic cell transplantation.

Library preparation was by PCR. These reads were obtained on an Illumina HiSeq 2500. To normalize quantification of the TCRbeta repertoire, the TCR libraries were built with molecular barcoding that relied on unique molecular identifiers. Through fastp at Q25 and MiXCR, TCRdb rebuilt clones from the public reads, retaining in-frame beta chains. All rows with the same CDR3 protein become a single entry with the most common DNA and genes. The sample includes over 200,000 distinct CDR3 sequences, with approximately 9.5% observed a single time. The ten largest clones capture around 6.2% of the sample. This clonotype came up once. No cognate antigen has been identified for it. The sample holds no much larger clone one base away, and base qualities are not on file. One read amounts to weak evidence. The CDR3 starts with the cysteine, ends with the phenylalanine, and has 18 residues. This entry keeps only the CDR3 DNA: 54 bases, framed from base 1. Cut back by 2 bases and 0 bases, the V and J ends lie 18 bases apart. From a lookup of the germline V gene (reference sequence), CDR1 and CDR2 are MNHEY and SMNVEV.

This specimen was PBMCs from the stem cell graft donor, taken from the stem cell graft. The clonotype comes from a human donor who donated a stem cell graft to a child with acute lymphoblastic leukemia. The V and J segments used are TRBV27 and TRBJ2-3; tentative D gene TRBD2, with 5 bases matching. For the CDR3, the sequence is CASSLVRTSISSTDTQYF. The nucleotide sequence reads as follows: TGTGCCAGCAGTTTAGTCCGGACTTCCATATCTAGCACAGATACGCAGTATTTT.